What follows describes a single T cell receptor (beta chain). Antigen unknown. The entry originates in a study of spatial heterogeneity in lung cancer. Looking at the study overall: Beta-chain sequences consistently outnumbered alpha-chain sequences in detection. Points from the study as a whole: Follow-up blood showed ubiquitous expanded tumor TCRs less than blood at resection did.

Time point indicated: blood at routine non-recurrence follow-up after resection. Tumor, nontumor lung or frozen PBMC supplied whole RNA, sequenced without sorting. This CDR3 has 14 residues. CDR1 and CDR2 from the germline V gene are MDHEN and SYDVKM. The germline V and J ends were trimmed by 2 bases and 0 bases, with 5 bases remaining between them. Carried by each TCR cDNA molecule was a unique molecular identifier. One entry per CDR3 protein results from TCRdb running MiXCR on the 5' RACE reads. The sample lists about 120,000 distinct CDR3 sequences, 12% occurring once. This chain links TRBV28 with TRBJ2-4; D remains ambiguous. Specimen: PBMCs, collected at follow-up. The clonotype was recovered from a male donor with early-stage non-small cell lung cancer. This CDR3 reads CASSLPRAKNIQYF. The CDR3 DNA sequence: TGTGCCAGCAGTTTACCCAGAGCCAAAAACATTCAGTACTTC.